The source of this T cell receptor beta chain is a study of OX40 agonist ivuxolimab in advanced cancers. Study context: Of the patients, three showed partial responses, one with hepatocellular carcinoma and two with cutaneous melanoma.

Study conclusions and caveats: The authors did not determine the antigen specificity of the expanded peripheral T cells. Compared with CD4+, CD8+ T cells on average had more expanded clones.

V lost 3 bases and J lost 2, with 11 bases in between. This CDR3 region has 14 residues. Germline V lookup: CDR1 MNHEY, CDR2 SVGAGI. In the case of this clone: Its specificity is unknown.

Repertoires were generated with immunoSEQ multiplex PCR, while TCRdb's copy carries only in-frame clones and drops some. The sample has 70,000 to 80,000 clones; roughly 90% are singletons. This chain joins TRBV6-5 and TRBJ2-7; D not certain. Sequenced here: CD4+ or CD8+ T cells sorted from blood, sampled in a trial of the OX40 agonist ivuxolimab. The TCR was taken from an adult with an advanced solid tumor such as melanoma, head and neck, liver or kidney cancer. For the CDR3, the DNA is TGTGCCAGCAGTTATGCAAGTCTGGCCTACGAGCAGTACTTC. Translating gives CASSYASLAYEQYF.